The present T cell receptor beta chain was sequenced within a study of blood T cells in healthy people across ages. This clonotype occurred a few times. Its target is not known. Combining a sample-barcoded 5' primer with a J-beta primer mix, a second PCR ran for about 7 to 12 cycles. TCRdb analysed the 5' RACE reads with MiXCR anew, one entry per CDR3 protein. The sample holds approximately 900,000 distinct CDR3 sequences; around 49% are singletons and the top ten take roughly 12%. Study-level results: What prevented conclusive comparison of naive and antigen-experienced cells was that PBMCs were unsorted.

Deletions cut 0 bases from V and 8 bases from J, with 14 bases between. The CDR3 contains 14 residues. The germline V gene has CDR1 SGHRS and CDR2 YFSETQ. The specimen was blood. The V gene is TRBV5-1, the J gene TRBJ1-2, with D possibly matching TRBD1 (5 bases). The sequence derives from a man aged 25 to 40 in good health. CDR3 in DNA: TGCGCCAGCAGCTTGGGACAGACGTCAAGCGGCTACACCTTC. Residues: CASSLGQTSSGYTF.